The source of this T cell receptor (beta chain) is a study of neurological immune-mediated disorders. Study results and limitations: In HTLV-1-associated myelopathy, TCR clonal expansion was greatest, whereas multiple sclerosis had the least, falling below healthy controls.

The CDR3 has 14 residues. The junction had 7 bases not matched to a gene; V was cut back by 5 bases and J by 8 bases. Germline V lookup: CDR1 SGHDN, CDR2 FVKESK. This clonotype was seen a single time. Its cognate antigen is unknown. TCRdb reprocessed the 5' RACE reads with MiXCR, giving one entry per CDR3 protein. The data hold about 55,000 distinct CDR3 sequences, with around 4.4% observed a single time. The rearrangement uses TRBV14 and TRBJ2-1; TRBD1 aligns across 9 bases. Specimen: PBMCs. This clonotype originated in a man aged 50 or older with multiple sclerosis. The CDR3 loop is CASSYRDREDEQFF. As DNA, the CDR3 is TGTGCCAGCAGCTACCGGGACAGGGAAGATGAGCAGTTCTTC. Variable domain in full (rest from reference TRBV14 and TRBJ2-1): EAGVTQFPSHSVIEKGQTVTLRCDPISGHDNLYWYRRVMGKEIKFLLHFVKESKQDESGMPNNRFLAERTGGTYSTLKVQPAELEDSGVYFCASSYRDREDEQFFGPGTRLTVL.